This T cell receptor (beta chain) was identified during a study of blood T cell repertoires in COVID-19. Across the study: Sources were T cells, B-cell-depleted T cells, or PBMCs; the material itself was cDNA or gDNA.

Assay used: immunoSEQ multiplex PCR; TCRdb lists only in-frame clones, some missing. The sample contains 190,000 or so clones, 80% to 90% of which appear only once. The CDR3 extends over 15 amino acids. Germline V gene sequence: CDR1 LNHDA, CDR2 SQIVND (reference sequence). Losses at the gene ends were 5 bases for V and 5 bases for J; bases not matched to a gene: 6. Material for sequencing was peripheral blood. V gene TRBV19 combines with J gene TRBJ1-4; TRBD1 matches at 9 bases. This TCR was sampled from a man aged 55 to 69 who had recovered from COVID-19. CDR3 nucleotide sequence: TGTGCCAGTAGTTCCTCGGGACAGGGCAATGAAAAACTGTTTTTT. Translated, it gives CASSSSGQGNEKLFF.